The T cell receptor beta chain described here comes from a study of CD8 T cells in Susac syndrome. CDR3 size: 12 residues. The V segment lost 6 bases and the J segment 8 bases; nucleotides outside the gene matches: 6. CDR1 is MNHEY and CDR2 is SVGAGI in the germline V gene. This clonotype turned up a few times. An input of about 0.45 to 1 ug of RNA was subjected to reverse transcription using random hexamers. TCRdb re-derived calls from the immunoSEQ multiplex PCR reads in MiXCR, one entry per CDR3 protein. The table includes about 430,000 distinct CDR3 sequences, more than 70% detected once. The TCR comes from a human donor with multiple sclerosis. What was sequenced was CD8+ T cells from PBMCs. This rearrangement joins TRBV6-5 to TRBJ1-2; the match to TRBD1 covers 7 bases. CDR3 region: CASRETGEGYTF. For the CDR3, the DNA is TGTGCCAGCAGAGAAACAGGGGAAGGCTACACCTTC.